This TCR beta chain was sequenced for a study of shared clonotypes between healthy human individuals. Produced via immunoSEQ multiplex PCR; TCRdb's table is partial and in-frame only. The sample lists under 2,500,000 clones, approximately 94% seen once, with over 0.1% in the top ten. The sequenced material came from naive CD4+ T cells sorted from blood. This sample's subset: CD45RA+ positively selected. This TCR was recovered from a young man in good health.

CDR3 sequence reads: CAWRKTRGPSGADTQYF. The DNA for the CDR3 is TGTGCCTGGAGAAAAACAAGGGGCCCTTCGGGGGCAGATACGCAGTATTTT. The chain joins TRBV30 to TRBJ2-3; TRBD2 is a possible D gene (6 bases). Trimming cost V 3 bases and J 4 bases, with 23 bases left between them. CDR3 length: 17 amino acids. Germline V CDR1 and CDR2: GTSNPN, SVGIG (reference sequence).